Here is one T cell receptor beta chain with its context. Its cognate antigen has yet to be identified. The record has no base qualities; no much larger clone is one base away. V loses 0 bases of germline sequence and J loses 2 bases, and the interval between the two ends is 21 bases. The CDR3 contains 20 residues, cysteine and phenylalanine counted. The read is trimmed to its CDR3 DNA, 60 bases read in frame from base 1. The CDR1 and CDR2 encoded by the germline V gene are SGDLS and YYNGEE. For sequencing of the TCRbeta CDR3 region, genomic DNA was extracted from the sorted cells. The immunoSEQ Assay was used to sequence the TCRbeta CDR3 regions. The table comes from immuneACCESS by way of TCRdb, which keeps in-frame sequences with V and J called. Part of the clones is missing from these tables; in studies checked, under half for an unresolved V gene and the rest for unknown reasons. The sample records approximately 19,000 clones, around 86% of which are singletons. Together, the top ten hold roughly a fifth of the sample.

This sample stems from a study of OX40 agonist ivuxolimab in advanced cancers. About the investigation overall: Ivuxolimab was a fully human IgG2 agonistic monoclonal antibody targeting the costimulatory receptor OX40 (CD134). The dose-escalation cohort was about 83% male with a mean age of approximately 60 years, ranging from roughly 23 to 90. The paper describes the monotherapy dose-escalation part (N of about 47 patients) of the phase I trial of ivuxolimab. Intravenous ivuxolimab was administered to patients every 2 weeks at six dose levels: 0.01, 0.1, 0.3, 1.5, 3 and 10 mg/kg. Of the roughly 51 patients in dose escalation, about 20 had hepatocellular carcinoma, roughly 15 had melanoma, 9 had renal cell carcinoma and 9 had head and neck cancer. Partial responses occurred in three dose-escalation patients: two with cutaneous melanoma and one with hepatocellular carcinoma. Peripheral TCRbeta sequencing was intended to test whether TCR sequence diversity was altered and clonal T-cell expansion was caused by ivuxolimab. Prior anti-PD-1, anti-PD-L1 or anti-CTLA-4 therapy was permitted, and checkpoint inhibitors had been received by 40% to 50% of dose-escalation patients. Points the paper makes about the study in general: At doses of 0.1 to 3.0 mg/kg, clonal expansion of both CD4+ and CD8+ T cells in blood was seen between baseline and week 6. Low levels of normalized T-cell clonal expansion were also seen in some patients who did not respond. The antigen specificity of the peripheral T cells that underwent clonal expansion was not determined. After ivuxolimab, more expanded clones were found on average in CD8+ T cells than in CD4+ T cells. In the 0.1-3.0 mg/kg groups, partial responders had among the lowest normalized peripheral clonal expansion, particularly in CD8+ T cells.

The trial excluded patients who had a history of autoimmune disease or who were on systemic immunosuppression. In every dose cohort, peripheral blood was drawn for TCR sequencing at baseline, cycle 4 day 1, and cycle 7 day 1. The samples were drawn from a first-in-human, open-label, multicenter phase I dose-escalation trial of ivuxolimab. The trial enrolled adults with locally advanced or metastatic head and neck squamous cell, hepatocellular, melanoma or renal cell carcinoma. Before TCR sequencing, CD4+ T cells and CD8+ T cells were sorted from peripheral blood as separate populations. The receptor chain draws on TRBV9 and TRBJ1-6; there is no confident call for the D gene. The clonotype was recovered from an adult with an advanced solid tumor such as melanoma, head and neck, liver or kidney cancer. The specimen was CD4+ or CD8+ T cells sorted from blood, collected in a trial of the OX40 agonist ivuxolimab. At the DNA level, the sequence is TGTGCCAGCAGCGTAGACCCAAATGAAGCGGGGTTTACCTATAATTCACCCCTCCACTTT. Translated, this is CASSVDPNEAGFTYNSPLHF.